The 18 T cell receptor beta chains in this list originate from one sample, sequenced in a study of blood T cell repertoires in COVID-19. The assay was immunoSEQ multiplex PCR, and TCRdb's table has in-frame clones only and misses some. The sample yields about 330,000 clones, 80% to 90% seen once. The specimen sequenced was PBMCs or T cells enriched from blood (not recorded which). The source is a woman under 40 who had recovered from COVID-19.

The table lists this clone with a count of one. The chain couples TRBV11-3 to TRBJ2-2, with 8 bases matching TRBD1. With 6 bases clipped from V and 6 bases from J, the junction kept 12 bases outside the gene matches. Germline-derived CDR1 and CDR2 are SGHNT and YENEEA. This CDR3 region has 16 residues. The CDR3 region is CASSPIRGPFAGELFF. The CDR3, as DNA: TGTGCCAGCAGTCCTATCAGGGGGCCGTTTGCCGGGGAGCTGTTTTTT.

J is TRBJ1-3 and V is TRBV29-1; weak D call: TRBD1 (5 bases). The V gene lost 7 bases and the J gene lost 0 bases, with 7 bases spanning the gap. Germline assignment: CDR1 SQVTM and CDR2 ANQGSEA. The CDR3 has 12 residues. The CDR3 region is CSAGSSGNTIYF. CDR3 DNA: TGCAGCGCAGGGAGCTCTGGAAACACCATATATTTT.

The chain joins TRBV24-1 to TRBJ1-5; perhaps TRBD1 as D (6 bases). The germline V gene encodes CDR1 KGHDR and CDR2 SFDVKD. V dropped 6 bases and J dropped 1 base, with 15 bases sitting between them. This CDR3 has 16 amino acids. The CDR3, as DNA: TGTGCCACCAGTTGGGGGCAGGGGAACAGCAATCAGCCCCAGCATTTT. Its protein is CATSWGQGNSNQPQHF.

The chain is built from TRBV18 and TRBJ1-3; D perhaps matches TRBD1 (6 bases). The V end was cut by 4 bases, the J end by 3 bases, with 16 bases between. The CDR3 is made up of 16 amino acids. CDR1 is KGHSH and CDR2 is LQKENI in the germline V gene. CDR3 residues: CASSQGGAGGGNTIYF. The CDR3 nucleotides are TGTGCCAGCTCACAGGGGGGGGCCGGCGGTGGAAACACCATATATTTT. Filled out from reference TRBV18 and TRBJ1-3, the complete variable domain reads NAGVMQNPRHLVRRRGQEARLRCSPMKGHSHVYWYRQLPEEGLKFMVYLQKENIIDESGMPKERFSAEFPKEGPSILRIQQVVRGDSAAYFCASSQGGAGGGNTIYFGEGSWLTVV.

The chain links TRBV6-2 or TRBV6-3 to TRBJ2-7, with 12 bases matching TRBD2. J gave up 4 bases and V 5 bases, and 3 bases lay outside the gene matches. The length of the CDR3 is 14 residues. Germline CDR1 is MNHEY and CDR2 is SVGEGT. DNA for the CDR3: TGTGCCAGCAGTAACCTAGCGGGGGGGTACGAGCAGTACTTC. Its translation: CASSNLAGGYEQYF.

The chain employs TRBV29-1 and TRBJ2-7; weak D call: TRBD1 (6 bases). Looked up from germline, CDR1 is SQVTM and CDR2 is ANQGSEA. V gave up 5 bases and J gave up 4 bases, with 15 bases separating them. The CDR3 contains 13 residues. The CDR3 sequence is CSVTTGTTYEQYF. As DNA, the CDR3 is TGCAGCGTTACAACCGGGACAACTTACGAGCAGTACTTC.

The V gene is TRBV10-3, the J gene TRBJ1-4; tentative D call: TRBD1 (6 bases). The CDR3 length is 13 residues. V gave up 8 bases and J gave up 4 bases, with 11 bases separating them. Germline V gene data show CDR1 as ENHRY and CDR2 as SYGVKD. CDR3 sequence: CAIGDRINEKLFF. CDR3 DNA: TGTGCCATCGGAGACAGGATTAATGAAAAACTGTTTTTT.

The chain links TRBV18 to TRBJ1-2; TRBD1 matches at 7 bases. Germline lookup yields CDR1 KGHSH and CDR2 LQKENI. Unmatched junction bases numbered 9, after V lost 3 bases and J lost 2 bases. The CDR3 sequence is 16 residues long. The CDR3 reads CASSPTPGGNNYGYTF. CDR3 nucleotides: TGTGCCAGCTCACCCACCCCAGGGGGGAACAACTATGGCTACACCTTC.

A word on this clone: Other DNA sequences from this sample encode an identical CDR3 as well. V and J are TRBV5-1 and TRBJ1-4; 8 positions match TRBD1. Trimming at V came to 0 bases and at J to 6 bases, leaving 1 base not matched to a gene. Germline assignment: CDR1 SGHRS and CDR2 YFSETQ. The CDR3 loop spans 14 amino acids. CDR3 residues: CASSLGQGYEKLFF. CDR3 nucleotides: TGCGCCAGCAGCTTGGGACAGGGGTATGAAAAACTGTTTTTT.

As for this clone: The sample contains more than one DNA sequence encoding this CDR3. V is TRBV7-9 and J is TRBJ1-2; D uncertain. Germline V gene sequence: CDR1 SEHNR, CDR2 FQNEAQ (reference sequence). The V end lost 3 bases, the J end lost 5 bases, and 7 bases lay between the germline ends. The CDR3 length is 12 residues. The CDR3 nucleotides read TGTGCCAGCAGCTTGGGCACATATGGCTACACCTTC. Translation gives CASSLGTYGYTF.

The chain carries TRBV19 and TRBJ2-5, with 7 bases that match TRBD2. Germline V gene data show CDR1 as LNHDA and CDR2 as SQIVND (reference sequence). Trimming took 2 bases from V and 6 from J; bases not matched to a gene: 9. This CDR3 spans 15 amino acids. The CDR3 loop is CASSILGLGGKTQYF. CDR3 sequence (DNA): TGTGCCAGTAGTATATTAGGACTAGGAGGGAAGACCCAGTACTTC. Combining the CDR3 with reference TRBV19 and TRBJ2-5 gives the whole variable domain DGGITQSPKYLFRKEGQNVTLSCEQNLNHDAMYWYRQDPGQGLRLIYYSQIVNDFQKGDIAEGYSVSREKKESFPLTVTSAQKNPTAFYLCASSILGLGGKTQYFGPGTRLLVL.

The V gene is TRBV2, the J gene TRBJ1-3; 11 bases match TRBD1. V shed 4 bases and J 0 bases; nucleotides not matched to a gene: 8. Germline assignment: CDR1 SNHLY and CDR2 FYNNEI. The CDR3 extends over 18 amino acids. CDR3 bases: TGTGCCAGCAGTGGAGGGACAGGGGGACCTTCCTCTGGAAACACCATATATTTT. It specifies CASSGGTGGPSSGNTIYF.

This chain links TRBV10-2 with TRBJ1-1, with 9 bases matching TRBD1. In germline, CDR1 is WSHSY, CDR2 SAAADI. The CDR3 totals 14 residues. Trimming removed 6 bases from V and 2 bases from J; junction bases left unmatched: 4. The CDR3 region is CASRRTGDNTEAFF. The CDR3 coding sequence is TGCGCCAGCAGAAGGACAGGGGATAACACTGAAGCTTTCTTT.

The rearrangement links TRBV11-1 to TRBJ1-1; D is uncertain. The CDR3 length is 13 residues. V lost 1 base and J lost 4, with 7 bases in between. The V gene's germline CDR1 is SGHAT and CDR2 FQDESV (reference sequence). The CDR3 region has the DNA TGTGCCAGCAGCTTAGTGTTGGCCACTGAAGCTTTCTTT. It yields the protein CASSLVLATEAFF.

This clone was seen a few times. The chain is built from TRBV28 and TRBJ1-2; D is undetermined. Germline CDR1 is MDHEN and CDR2 is SYDVKM. The CDR3 is 13 amino acids. Trimming pared 8 bases from V and 2 bases from J, leaving 12 bases between. The CDR3 is CASGPTVNYGYTF. The CDR3, as DNA: TGTGCCAGCGGGCCAACCGTCAACTATGGCTACACCTTC.

The rearrangement joins TRBV4-1 to TRBJ1-1, with D uncertain. CDR1 and CDR2 (germline): MGHRA, YSYEKL. V was clipped by 0 bases and J by 3 bases, with 14 bases between them. CDR3 length: 16 residues. The CDR3 sequence is CASSQDTREDYTEAFF. The CDR3, as DNA: TGCGCCAGCAGCCAAGATACCCGGGAGGATTACACTGAAGCTTTCTTT.

The chain recombines TRBV7-5 with TRBJ1-5; TRBD1 was called by the table and not checked on the DNA. TRBV7-5 is annotated as a pseudogene. The CDR3 is 16 residues long. CDR3 DNA sequence: TGTGTCAGAAGCTTAGGTTCCGGGACAGCCTGGGTTAAGGAGCATTTT. This codes for CVRSLGSGTAWVKEHF.

The chain joins TRBV4-3 to TRBJ1-2, with TRBD1 identical over 7 bases. J gave up 4 bases and V 0 bases, and 8 bases lay outside the gene matches. This CDR3 has 16 amino acids. CDR1 and CDR2 from the germline V gene are LGHNA and YSLEER. The CDR3 here is CASSQDPGTAFYGYTF. The CDR3 bases are TGCGCCAGCAGCCAAGACCCCGGGACAGCCTTCTATGGCTACACCTTC.